The subject of this entry is one T cell receptor (beta chain). The CDR3 is made up of 16 amino acids. Between the trimmed V and J ends, which lost 4 bases and 2 bases, there was a span of 12 bases. The germline gives CDR1 PRHDT, CDR2 FYEKMQ (reference sequence). Researchers defined stable Graves' hyperthyroidism as no ophthalmopathy progression within 18 months. Newly diagnosed hyperthyroidism, duration under 2 months, in patients aged 18 to 65. From approximately 9.5 ml of fresh peripheral blood, PBMCs were isolated. These data are taken from a study of T cells in Graves' hyperthyroidism and ophthalmopathy. It was RNA transcripts that yielded the amplified TCR beta CDR3 regions. In the first-round RT-PCR of the TCR CDR3, the HTBI primer set was used. Using its own MiXCR run on the multiplex PCR reads, TCRdb lists one record per CDR3 protein. Of about 480,000 distinct CDR3 sequences in the sample, approximately 14% were seen once.

The chain uses TRBV13 and TRBJ1-6; D gene ambiguous. The specimen sequenced was blood. The clonotype originates from a woman aged 18-30 years with Graves' hyperthyroidism. CDR3 protein: CASSSTSGTYNSPLHF. The CDR3 nucleotides read TGTGCCAGCAGCTCCACTAGCGGGACCTATAATTCACCCCTCCACTTT.